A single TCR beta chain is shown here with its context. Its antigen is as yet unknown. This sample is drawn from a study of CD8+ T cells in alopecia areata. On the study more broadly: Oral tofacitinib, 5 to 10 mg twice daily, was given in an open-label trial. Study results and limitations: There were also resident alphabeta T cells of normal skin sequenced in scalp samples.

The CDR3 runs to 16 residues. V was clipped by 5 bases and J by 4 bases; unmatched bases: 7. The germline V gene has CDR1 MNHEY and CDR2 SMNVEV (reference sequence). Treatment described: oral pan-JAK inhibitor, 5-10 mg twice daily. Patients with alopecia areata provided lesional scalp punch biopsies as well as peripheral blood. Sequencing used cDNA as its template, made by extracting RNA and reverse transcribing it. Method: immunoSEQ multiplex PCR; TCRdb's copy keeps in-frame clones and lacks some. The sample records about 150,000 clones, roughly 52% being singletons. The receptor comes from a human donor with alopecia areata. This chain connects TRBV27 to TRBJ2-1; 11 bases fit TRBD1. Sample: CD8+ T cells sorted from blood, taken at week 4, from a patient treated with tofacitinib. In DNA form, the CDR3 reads TGTGCCAGCAGTCCCCGGACAGGGGGCAGGTACAATGAGCAGTTCTTC. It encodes CASSPRTGGRYNEQFF.